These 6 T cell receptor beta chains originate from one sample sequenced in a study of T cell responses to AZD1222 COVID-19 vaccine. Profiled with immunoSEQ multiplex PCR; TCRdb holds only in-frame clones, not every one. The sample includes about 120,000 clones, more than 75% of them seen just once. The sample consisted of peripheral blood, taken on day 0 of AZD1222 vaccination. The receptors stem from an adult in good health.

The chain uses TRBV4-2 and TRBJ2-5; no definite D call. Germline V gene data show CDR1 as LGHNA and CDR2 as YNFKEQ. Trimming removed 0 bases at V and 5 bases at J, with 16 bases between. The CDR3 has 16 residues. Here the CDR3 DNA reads TGTGCCAGCAGCCAAGAGGGTGGCTTATCCCCGGAGACCCAGTACTTC. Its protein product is CASSQEGGLSPETQYF.

For the CDR3, the DNA is TGTGCCAGCAGACGACACGGACCCACCAACACTGAAGCTTTCTTT. This codes for CASRRHGPTNTEAFF. The chain is built from TRBV4-2 and TRBJ1-1; D is unclear. Trimming removed 6 bases from V and 2 bases from J, with 16 bases in between. This CDR3 has 15 amino acids. Per germline, CDR1 LGHNA and CDR2 YNFKEQ.

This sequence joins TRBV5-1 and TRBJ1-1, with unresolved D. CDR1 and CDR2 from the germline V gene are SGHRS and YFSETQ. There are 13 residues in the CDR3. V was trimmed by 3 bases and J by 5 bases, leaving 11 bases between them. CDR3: CASSSGSRTEAFF. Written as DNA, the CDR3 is TGCGCCAGCAGCTCAGGCTCGAGGACTGAAGCTTTCTTT.

The CDR3 DNA is TGTGCCACCAGCAGAGGAGGGTCAGGCGAGCAGTACTTC. This gives the protein CATSRGGSGEQYF. The chain links TRBV15 to TRBJ2-7, with a tentative D call TRBD2 (5 bases). The germline gives CDR1 LNHNV, CDR2 YYDKDF (reference sequence). V was shortened by 1 base and J by 6 bases, with 10 bases between the two germline ends. The CDR3 has 13 amino acids.

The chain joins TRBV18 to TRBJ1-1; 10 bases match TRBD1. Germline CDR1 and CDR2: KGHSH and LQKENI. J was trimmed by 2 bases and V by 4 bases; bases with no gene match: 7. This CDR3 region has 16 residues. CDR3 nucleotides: TGTGCCAGCTCACAAGGACAGGGGGGTGTCAACACTGAAGCTTTCTTT. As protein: CASSQGQGGVNTEAFF.

Written as DNA, the CDR3 is TGTGCCAGCAGCTCGTGGGGGACAGGAACTAATGAAAAACTGTTTTTT. Its translation: CASSSWGTGTNEKLFF. V is TRBV7-9 and J is TRBJ1-4; 8 nucleotides agree with TRBD1. The CDR3 has 16 amino acids. Germline lookup yields CDR1 SEHNR and CDR2 FQNEAQ (reference sequence). Trimming removed 4 bases from V and 1 base from J; junction bases left unmatched: 5.